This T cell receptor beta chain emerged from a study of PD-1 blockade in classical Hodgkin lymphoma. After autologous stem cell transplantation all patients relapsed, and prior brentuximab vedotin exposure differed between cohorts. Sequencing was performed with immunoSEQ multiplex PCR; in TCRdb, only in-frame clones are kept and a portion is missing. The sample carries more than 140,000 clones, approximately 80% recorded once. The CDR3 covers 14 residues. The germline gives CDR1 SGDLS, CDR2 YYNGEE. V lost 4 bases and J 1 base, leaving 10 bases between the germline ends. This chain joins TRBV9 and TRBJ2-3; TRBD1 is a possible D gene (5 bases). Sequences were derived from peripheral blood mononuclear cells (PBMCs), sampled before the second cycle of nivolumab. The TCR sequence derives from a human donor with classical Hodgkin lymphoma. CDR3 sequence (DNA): TGTGCCAGCAGCCCACAGGACGGCACAGATACGCAGTATTTT. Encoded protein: CASSPQDGTDTQYF.